This T cell receptor (beta chain) was sequenced during a study of regulatory T cells in long-lasting Graves disease. Study-wide findings and caveats: Accuracy could have been hurt by small sample size.

Regarding time point: newly diagnosed GD, antithyroid drugs for less than 3 months. Isolated PBMC RNA provided the starting material for the TCR library. This CDR3 has 14 amino acids. V lost 8 bases and J 4 bases, leaving 15 bases between the germline ends. CDR1 is MNHEY and CDR2 is SMNVEV in the germline V gene (reference sequence). In regard to this clonotype: Its target is not known.

Arm-PCR of CDR3 regions and iRepertoire HTBI primers were used to build TCR beta libraries. TCRdb re-derived calls from the multiplex PCR reads in MiXCR, one entry per CDR3 protein. The sample carries roughly 520,000 distinct CDR3 sequences, 12% recorded once. In addition, the sample was reused for a study of T cells in Graves' hyperthyroidism and ophthalmopathy.

The TCR originated in a woman under 40 with Graves disease. This specimen was peripheral blood mononuclear cells (PBMCs), taken at new diagnosis, from a patient treated with antithyroid drugs. The chain couples TRBV27 to TRBJ2-1; possibly TRBD2 for D (5 bases). CDR3 DNA: TGTGCCAGCTCCTCATTAGCGTCTTACAATGAGCAGTTCTTC. It yields the protein CASSSLASYNEQFF.